Below are 14 T cell receptor beta chains sequenced from a single sample in a study of T cell clonality in common variable immunodeficiency. Repertoires were generated with immunoSEQ multiplex PCR, while TCRdb's copy carries only in-frame clones and drops some. This set yields fewer than 65,000 clones and no singletons; the top ten hold around 0.82%. The sequencing input was peripheral blood mononuclear cells. All receptors derive from a person aged 18 to 70 in good health.

This clone was detected many times. The missing CDR3 end, 3 residues past where the read stops, is filled in from the germline J gene. This chain joins TRBV28 and TRBJ1-2, with D possibly being TRBD1 (5 bases). CDR3 size: 13 residues. CDR1 and CDR2 (germline): MDHEN, SYDVKM. This CDR3 is CASSYHRTGGYTF. CDR3 DNA (partial): TGTGCCAGCAGTTATCACAGGACGGGCGGC.

This clone was seen ten or more times. The DNA ends 3 residues before the CDR3 does, and the rest of the CDR3 is filled in from the germline J gene. J is TRBJ2-3 and V is TRBV6-1; 10 positions agree with TRBD2. CDR3 size: 14 residues. CDR1 is MNHNS and CDR2 is SASEGT in the germline V gene. The ends lost 2 bases at V and 4 bases at J; junction bases unmatched: 0. CDR3 DNA (partial): TGTGCCAGCAGTGAACTAGCGGGAGCAGATACG. Its protein is CASSELAGADT. The full CDR3 protein reads CASSELAGADTQYF.

This clone was counted many times. The missing CDR3 end, 3 residues past where the read stops, is filled in from the germline J gene. The rearrangement joins TRBV23-1 to TRBJ2-7; tentatively, D is TRBD1 (5 bases). TRBV23-1 counts as an open reading frame of uncertain function. CDR3 length: 15 residues. The germline V and J ends were trimmed by 0 bases and 3 bases, with 12 bases remaining between them. The CDR3 protein is CASSQSDSVIYEQYF. The sequenced CDR3 bases are TGCGCCAGCAGTCAATCAGACAGCGTAATCTACGAG.

This clone was counted only a few times. Read coverage stops 3 residues before the CDR3 terminus; the germline J gene supplies the remainder. V usage is TRBV23-1 and J usage is TRBJ1-4; a possible D gene is TRBD1 (6 bases). TRBV23-1 is given ORF status, its function remaining uncertain. The CDR3 is 16 residues long. CDR3 sequence reads: CASSHFNRVKNSPLFF. The covered CDR3 bases are TGCGCCAGCAGTCATTTTAACAGGGTGAAAAATTCACCA.

This clone appeared many times. The read finishes 3 residues shy of the CDR3 end, and the germline J gene is used to complete it. V usage is TRBV20-1 and J usage is TRBJ2-7; D possibly corresponds to TRBD2 (6 bases). The CDR3 contains 12 residues. V was pared by 7 bases and J by 2 bases, with 12 bases between. The V gene's germline CDR1 is DFQATT and CDR2 SNEGSKA (reference sequence). Here the CDR3 reads CSGGRGTYEQYF. The covered CDR3 bases are TGCAGTGGCGGGCGCGGGACCTACGAG.

This clone was recorded many times. The read comes to an end 3 residues before the CDR3 does, leaving the germline J gene to fill in the end. The chain carries TRBV5-5 and TRBJ1-5, with D possibly TRBD1 on 6 matching bases. V lost 5 bases to trimming and J lost 4 bases, with 10 bases between them. The germline CDR1 and CDR2 sequences are SGHKS and YYEKEE (reference sequence). There are 13 residues in the CDR3. CDR3 sequence: CASRPGVNQPQHF. The CDR3 bases that were read are TGTGCCAGCAGGCCAGGGGTTAATCAGCCC.

This clone was seen many times. The read terminates 3 residues before the CDR3 end, so the remaining end is supplied by the germline J gene. The chain links TRBV29-1 to TRBJ1-3; D is possibly TRBD1 (6 bases). Germline-derived CDR1 and CDR2 are SQVTM and ANQGSEA. This CDR3 has 13 amino acids. V lost 4 bases, J lost 2 bases, and 9 bases lay in between. This CDR3 reads CSVAEGAGNTIYF. The CDR3 DNA, read in part, is TGCAGCGTTGCCGAGGGGGCTGGAAACACC. The variable domain in full, with the rest retrieved from reference TRBV29-1 and TRBJ1-3, is SAVISQKPSRDICQRGTSLTIQCQVDSQVTMMFWYRQQPGQSLTLIATANQGSEATYESGFVIDKFPISRPNLTFSTLTVSNMSPEDSSIYLCSVAEGAGNTIYFGEGSWLTVV.

A remark on this clone: The observed sequence ends 3 residues before the CDR3 terminus, with the missing tail filled in from the germline J gene. The chain employs TRBV20-1 and TRBJ2-3, with 8 bases fitting TRBD2. CDR3 length: 15 residues. The germline V gene has CDR1 DFQATT and CDR2 SNEGSKA (reference sequence). The CDR3 sequence: CSAPRAGGSQETQYF. The sequenced CDR3 bases are TGCAGTGCCCCTAGGGCGGGGGGCTCCCAAGAGACG.

The sample holds many counts of this clone. The CDR3 end lies 3 residues beyond the end of the read and is filled in from the germline J gene. This sequence joins TRBV13 and TRBJ1-1; TRBD1 matches 7 bases. The V gene's germline CDR1 is PRHDT and CDR2 FYEKMQ (reference sequence). This CDR3 comprises 13 residues. This CDR3 reads CASSLLLRGRAFF. Partial CDR3 DNA: TGTGCCAGCAGCTTACTCCTCAGGGGGAGG.

Ten or more counts support this clone. The sequenced part of the CDR3 DNA is TGTGCCAGTACCAGGACAGTCTACACAGATACG. Translated: CASTRTVYTDT. The CDR3 reads in full as CASTRTVYTDTQYF. The V and J genes are TRBV19 and TRBJ2-3; a weak D match, TRBD1 (6 bases). The read stops 3 residues short of the end of the CDR3; the missing end is completed from the germline J gene. V was cut by 7 bases and J by 2 bases, with 13 bases left in between. The length of the CDR3 is 14 residues. The germline V gene encodes CDR1 LNHDA and CDR2 SQIVND (reference sequence).

This clone was seen a few times. The read halts 3 residues ahead of the CDR3 end, with the missing end drawn from the germline J gene. This chain joins TRBV19 and TRBJ1-5; D is undetermined. Germline assignment: CDR1 LNHDA and CDR2 SQIVND (reference sequence). The germline V and J ends were trimmed by 5 bases and 6 bases, with 11 bases remaining between them. This CDR3 comprises 13 residues. The CDR3 DNA, read in part, is TGTGCCAGTAGTGCCGAGGAGGGTCAGCCC. This sequence encodes CASSAEEGQP. The full CDR3 protein is CASSAEEGQPQHF.

This clone was found a few times. The junction shows a germline mismatch at one end, possibly a read error. From the germline J gene comes the end of the CDR3, since the read stops 3 residues before it. V gene TRBV30 combines with J gene TRBJ2-5; possibly TRBD2 for D (6 bases). The CDR3 loop spans 13 amino acids. The germline V gene has CDR1 GTSNPN and CDR2 SVGIG (reference sequence). CDR3: CTWTGTGAGTQYF. CDR3 bases read: TGTACCTGGACCGGGACTGGGGCGGGGACC.

This clone has a handful of counts. A much larger clone is a single base away; this may be a read error. Coverage ceases 3 residues before the CDR3 finishes, and the germline J gene fills in the end. The chain employs TRBV19 and TRBJ2-1; 7 bases align to TRBD1. Unmatched junction bases numbered 12, after V lost 7 bases and J lost 6 bases. The germline V gene has CDR1 LNHDA and CDR2 SQIVND (reference sequence). The CDR3 extends over 15 amino acids. CDR3 bases read: TGTGCCAGTACTTCACCGACAGGGTGGCGCAATGAG. Its protein product is CASTSPTGWRNE. The full CDR3 protein reads CASTSPTGWRNEQFF.

This clone was observed many times. The CDR3 extends 3 residues past the end of the read, so its final part is completed from the germline J gene. The chain carries TRBV5-3 and TRBJ1-2; no clear D. TRBV5-3 is an open reading frame, and its role is uncertain. Trimming left V 0 bases short and J 4 bases short, with 7 bases between. This CDR3 has 13 residues. The CDR3 reads CARSLGPPYGYTF. Partial CDR3 DNA: TGTGCCAGAAGCTTGGGGCCGCCCTATGGC.